The 3 T cell receptor beta chains in this list originate from one sample, sequenced in a study of beta chain features in type 1 diabetes. General study results and limits: Patients with Type 1 diabetes showed moderately but significantly shorter TCRB CDR3s in all four CD4+ subsets.

Every bit of the isolated RNA underwent reverse transcription, so sequencing read expressed TCRB transcripts. This table comes from immunoSEQ multiplex PCR, and its TCRdb copy is limited to in-frame clones, with some not included. The sample yields hundreds of thousands of clones, around 15% seen once. These TCRs are of unknown antigen specificity. The specimen sequenced was naive CD4+ T cells from blood. The receptor source for this set is a man in his thirties or forties with type 1 diabetes.

This clone occurred a few times. J is TRBJ2-3 and V is TRBV7-9; 11 bases are a match to TRBD1. The CDR3 sequence is 13 residues long. The V gene's germline CDR1 is SEHNR and CDR2 FQNEAQ (reference sequence). V shed 8 bases, J shed 3 bases, and the junction held 1 base outside the gene matches. CDR3 sequence: CASGTGGTDTQYF. The CDR3 DNA sequence: TGTGCCAGCGGGACAGGGGGGACAGATACGCAGTATTTT.

The genes are TRBV30 and TRBJ2-5, with D maybe TRBD2 (5 bases). Per germline, CDR1 GTSNPN and CDR2 SVGIG (reference sequence). Between the trimmed V and J ends, which lost 4 bases and 4 bases, there was a span of 16 bases. The CDR3 sequence is 14 residues long. The chain's CDR3 is CAWTAPGKGETQYF. The CDR3 coding sequence is TGTGCCTGGACCGCTCCGGGGAAGGGAGAGACCCAGTACTTC.

The V gene is TRBV7-3, the J gene TRBJ2-6; no clear D. From germline, CDR1 is SGHTA and CDR2 FQGTGA. V lost 9 bases, J lost 4 bases, and 10 bases lay in between. The CDR3 contains 13 residues. The CDR3 region is CASGVKGANVLTF. CDR3 coding DNA: TGTGCCAGTGGAGTGAAAGGGGCCAACGTCCTGACTTTC.